The sequence of this T cell receptor (beta chain) was determined in a study of response to subunit inactivated influenza vaccine. TCRdb re-analysed the RT-PCR reads in MiXCR, keeping a single row per CDR3 protein. The table shows hundreds of thousands of distinct CDR3 sequences, with roughly 14% occurring only once. The germline CDR1 and CDR2 sequences are LGHDT and YNNKEL (reference sequence). This CDR3 region has 12 residues. Deletions cut 0 bases from V and 8 bases from J, with 4 bases between. Source: PBMCs from blood, taken 11 to 12 days after vaccination. The V gene is TRBV3-1, the J gene TRBJ1-4; D is unresolved. The receptor comes from a man aged 50-59 years who received an inactivated influenza vaccine. The CDR3 reads CASSQDGEKLFF. The CDR3 region has the DNA TGTGCCAGCAGCCAAGACGGAGAAAAACTGTTTTTT.